This TCR beta chain comes out of a study of OX40 agonist ivuxolimab in advanced cancers. On the study more broadly: Participants, 80% to 90% male, averaged approximately 65 years of age, ranging from roughly 20 to 79.

Clones were sequenced by immunoSEQ multiplex PCR, and TCRdb holds only the in-frame ones, with some missing. The sample consists of approximately 65,000 clones, roughly 90% of them appearing once. Patients were excluded for autoimmune disease history or systemic immunosuppression. On cycle 4 day 1 and cycle 7 day 1, as well as at baseline, blood was sampled. The germline CDR1 and CDR2 sequences are SEHNR and FQNEAQ (reference sequence). V lost 5 bases and J lost 2; bases outside the gene matches: 4. The CDR3 consists of 14 residues. V gene TRBV7-9 combines with J gene TRBJ1-2, with 8 bases matching TRBD1. Sequenced here: CD4+ or CD8+ T cells sorted from blood, sampled in a trial of the OX40 agonist ivuxolimab. The clonotype comes from an adult with an advanced solid tumor such as melanoma, head and neck, liver or kidney cancer. In nucleotides, the CDR3 is TGTGCCAGCAGCCCGGGACAGGCGAACTATGGCTACACCTTC. It specifies CASSPGQANYGYTF.